This TCR beta chain comes out of a study of CD8+ T cells in alopecia areata. Across the whole study: Tofacitinib lasted 6 to 18 months, then 6 months off drug.

Treatment specified: oral pan-JAK inhibitor, 5-10 mg twice daily. Study conclusions and caveats: Scalp clonality and expanded CD8+ clones among the top 100 showed significant decreases with tofacitinib. Uncertainty remains about how baseline CD8+ expansion links to response, with one nonresponder.

V lost 1 base, J lost 4 bases, and 11 bases lay in between. The CDR3 is made up of 14 amino acids. Germline-derived CDR1 and CDR2 are SNHLY and FYNNEI. cDNA serving as the sequencing template came from extracted, reverse transcribed RNA. Method: immunoSEQ multiplex PCR; TCRdb's copy keeps in-frame clones and lacks some. The profile shows 110,000 to 150,000 clones, 82% of them singletons. On this clone: Its antigen remains unidentified.

The chain couples TRBV2 to TRBJ2-7; either TRBD1 or TRBD2 may fit D (6 bases each). The receptor was derived from a human donor with alopecia areata. Sequencing was performed on CD8+ T cells sorted from blood, taken at week 4, from a patient treated with tofacitinib. The CDR3 DNA reads as TGTGCCAGCAGTGAAGAGGGGGGTAATTACGAGCAGTACTTC. Residues: CASSEEGGNYEQYF. The variable domain in full, with the rest retrieved from reference TRBV2 and TRBJ2-7, is EPEVTQTPSHQVTQMGQEVILRCVPISNHLYFYWYRQILGQKVEFLVSFYNNEISEKSEIFDDQFSVERPDGSNFTLKIRSTKLEDSAMYFCASSEEGGNYEQYFGPGTRLTVT.